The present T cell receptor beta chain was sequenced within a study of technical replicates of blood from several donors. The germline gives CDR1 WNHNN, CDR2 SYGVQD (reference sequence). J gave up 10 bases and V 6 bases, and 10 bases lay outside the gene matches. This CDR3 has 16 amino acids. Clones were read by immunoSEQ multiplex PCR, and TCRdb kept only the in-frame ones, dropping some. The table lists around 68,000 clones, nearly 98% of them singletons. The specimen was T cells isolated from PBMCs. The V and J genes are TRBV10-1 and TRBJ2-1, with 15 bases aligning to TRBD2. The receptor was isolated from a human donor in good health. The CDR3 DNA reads TGCGCCAGCAGAGGTACCGGGACTAGCGGGGGGATAGAGCAGTTCTTC. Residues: CASRGTGTSGGIEQFF.